The 25 T cell receptor beta chains below were found in one sample sequenced in a study of shared clonotypes between healthy human individuals. It was CD45RO-negative cells, positively selected for CCR7, that made up naive CD8 cells, with terminally differentiated effector memory CD45RA+ cells excluded. Measured with immunoSEQ multiplex PCR; TCRdb has only the in-frame clones, and not every one. Of 800,000 or so clones listed, about 96% are singletons. Sequencing input: naive CD8+ T cells sorted from blood. The receptors shown here come from a man aged 25 to 40 in good health.

This clone was detected only once. The gene calls are TRBV4-1 and TRBJ2-5; D remains unclear. Germline lookup yields CDR1 MGHRA and CDR2 YSYEKL. V lost 1 base to trimming and J lost 5 bases, with 8 bases between them. The CDR3 extends over 13 amino acids. The CDR3 sequence: CASSQGSGETQYF. Written as DNA, the CDR3 is TGCGCCAGCAGCCAAGGCTCTGGTGAGACCCAGTACTTC.

V and J are TRBV9 and TRBJ2-1; TRBD2 agrees at 10 bases. This CDR3 has 16 amino acids. V lost 2 bases, J lost 0 bases, and 2 bases stayed unmatched. Germline-derived CDR1 and CDR2 are SGDLS and YYNGEE. CDR3 in amino acids: CASSVSGRSSYNEQFF. The CDR3 DNA follows: TGTGCCAGCAGCGTTAGCGGGAGGAGCTCCTACAATGAGCAGTTCTTC.

The chain carries TRBV7-2 and TRBJ2-1, with 8 bases lining up with TRBD1. CDR1 SGHTA and CDR2 FQGNSA come from the germline V gene. Germline trimming cut 5 bases from V and 5 bases from J; bases unmatched to any gene: 8. The CDR3 contains 15 residues. The CDR3 here is CASSPGQGLDNEQFF. The DNA for the CDR3 is TGTGCCAGCAGCCCCGGACAGGGACTGGACAATGAGCAGTTCTTC. The full variable domain, rest sourced from reference TRBV7-2 and TRBJ2-1, is GAGVSQSPSNKVTEKGKDVELRCDPISGHTALYWYRQSLGQGLEFLIYFQGNSAPDKSGLPSDRFSAERTGGSVSTLTIQRTQQEDSAVYLCASSPGQGLDNEQFFGPGTRLTVL.

CDR3 residues: CASSQDTGTSGNEQFF. The CDR3 DNA sequence: TGCGCCAGCAGCCAAGACACCGGGACTAGCGGTAATGAGCAGTTCTTC. The chain has TRBV4-1 and TRBJ2-1; TRBD2 matches at 11 bases. J gave up 7 bases and V 0 bases, and 5 bases lay outside the gene matches. The CDR3 runs to 16 residues. Germline V gives CDR1 MGHRA, CDR2 YSYEKL.

The rearrangement uses TRBV28 and TRBJ2-7; 7 bases fit TRBD2. The germline V gene encodes CDR1 MDHEN and CDR2 SYDVKM. The CDR3 contains 13 residues. Trimming at V came to 7 bases and at J to 1 base, leaving 4 bases not matched to a gene. Here the CDR3 reads CASISSGSYEQYF. DNA for the CDR3: TGTGCCAGCATTTCTAGCGGTTCCTACGAGCAGTACTTC.

The chain combines TRBV27 with TRBJ2-1; D is ambiguous. The CDR3 consists of 11 residues. With 5 bases removed from V and 6 bases from J, the gap between germline ends came to 5 bases. The germline gives CDR1 MNHEY, CDR2 SMNVEV (reference sequence). CDR3 residues: CASSTFNEQFF. The CDR3 nucleotides read TGTGCCAGCAGTACTTTCAATGAGCAGTTCTTC.

J is TRBJ2-7 and V is TRBV6-6, with TRBD1 matching over 9 bases. CDR1 and CDR2 from the germline V gene are MNHNY and SVGAGI (reference sequence). V shed 5 bases and J 5 bases; nucleotides not matched to a gene: 10. This CDR3 spans 15 amino acids. CDR3 region: CASSPWDRVSHEQYF. In nucleotides, the CDR3 is TGTGCCAGCAGTCCATGGGACAGGGTTTCCCACGAGCAGTACTTC.

This clone was seen only once. This sequence joins TRBV7-9 and TRBJ2-5, with D hard to call. The V end was cut by 5 bases, the J end by 5 bases, with 12 bases between. Germline lookup yields CDR1 SEHNR and CDR2 FQNEAQ (reference sequence). The CDR3 runs 13 residues. The CDR3 protein is CASSPPTSETQYF. Here the CDR3 DNA reads TGTGCCAGCAGCCCCCCAACAAGCGAGACCCAGTACTTC.

The CDR3 protein is CASSILSGVAYNEQFF. The DNA for the CDR3 is TGTGCCAGCAGCATACTTAGCGGGGTTGCCTACAATGAGCAGTTCTTC. This chain connects TRBV7-9 to TRBJ2-1, with 8 positions matching TRBD2. Looked up from germline, CDR1 is SEHNR and CDR2 is FQNEAQ (reference sequence). The trim removed 5 bases at V and 2 bases at J, leaving 8 bases unmatched. This CDR3 comprises 16 residues.

The J gene is TRBJ2-3, the V gene TRBV10-1; 8 bases line up with TRBD1. In germline, CDR1 is WNHNN, CDR2 SYGVQD (reference sequence). The CDR3 is made up of 16 amino acids. Trimming at V came to 5 bases and at J to 2 bases, leaving 9 bases not matched to a gene. The CDR3, as DNA: TGCGCCAGCAGTCCCGGGACAGGCAAATCCACAGATACGCAGTATTTT. Translated, it gives CASSPGTGKSTDTQYF.

The chain links TRBV29-1 to TRBJ2-1; the D gene could be TRBD1 or TRBD2 (5 bases each). Germline V gives CDR1 SQVTM, CDR2 ANQGSEA. The CDR3 is 12 amino acids. Trimming cost V 0 bases and J 15 bases, with 15 bases left between them. CDR3 loop: CSVEDGDPFLFF. The CDR3 nucleotides are TGCAGCGTTGAAGACGGGGACCCATTTCTGTTCTTC.

The chain recombines TRBV4-3 with TRBJ2-7; D is possibly TRBD1 (5 bases). The CDR3 runs to 15 residues. CDR1 is LGHNA, CDR2 YSLEER, per germline. The ends were cut back, 3 bases at V and 3 bases at J, with 15 bases in the middle. The CDR3 here is CASSQGKGISYEQYF. In DNA, the CDR3 is TGCGCCAGCAGCCAGGGAAAGGGGATAAGCTACGAGCAGTACTTC.

The chain has TRBV6-5 and TRBJ1-2; the D gene is possibly TRBD1 (5 bases). This CDR3 is 13 amino acids long. Germline assignment: CDR1 MNHEY and CDR2 SVGAGI. The V end was cut by 6 bases, the J end by 2 bases, with 10 bases between. CDR3 protein: CASSLTENYGYTF. The DNA of the CDR3 is TGTGCCAGCAGCCTGACAGAGAACTATGGCTACACCTTC.

The rearrangement uses TRBV18 and TRBJ2-7; maybe TRBD2 (5 bases). The length of the CDR3 is 13 residues. CDR1 KGHSH and CDR2 LQKENI come from the germline V gene. Trimming cost V 3 bases and J 0 bases, with 6 bases left between them. For the CDR3, the DNA is TGTGCCAGCTCACCTCGGGGCTCCTACGAGCAGTACTTC. Encoded protein: CASSPRGSYEQYF.

This chain links TRBV2 with TRBJ2-7; D remains ambiguous. V dropped 4 bases and J dropped 3 bases, with 10 bases sitting between them. CDR1 is SNHLY, CDR2 FYNNEI, per germline. The CDR3 is made up of 13 amino acids. CDR3 coding DNA: TGTGCCAGCAGTGTCTCGCTAATCTACGAGCAGTACTTC. Its translation: CASSVSLIYEQYF.

This chain uses TRBV7-3 with TRBJ2-3; maybe TRBD2 (6 bases). V lost 3 bases, J lost 5 bases, and 18 bases lay in between. The CDR3 totals 16 residues. Looked up from germline, CDR1 is SGHTA and CDR2 is FQGTGA. The CDR3 bases are TGTGCCAGCAGCTTTCTTCTCGGAGCGGAGGGAGATACGCAGTATTTT. Its protein product is CASSFLLGAEGDTQYF.

The chain links TRBV9 to TRBJ2-1; 7 bases align to TRBD1. In germline, CDR1 is SGDLS, CDR2 YYNGEE. The CDR3 extends over 14 amino acids. V gave up 4 bases and J gave up 3 bases; unmatched junction bases: 4. CDR3 sequence (DNA): TGTGCCAGCAGCCTAGGGGGCGGCTACAATGAGCAGTTCTTC. Its protein product is CASSLGGGYNEQFF.

This clone occurred once. The chain has TRBV9 and TRBJ2-7, with TRBD2 identical over 7 bases. The junction had 14 bases not matched to a gene; V was cut back by 3 bases and J by 5 bases. The CDR3 is made up of 16 amino acids. Germline CDR1 SGDLS, CDR2 YYNGEE. CDR3 in amino acids: CASSAVGGSSIHEQYF. The CDR3 coding sequence is TGTGCCAGCAGCGCAGTGGGAGGGAGCTCGATTCACGAGCAGTACTTC.

J is TRBJ1-1 and V is TRBV4-1, with D maybe TRBD1 (6 bases). Looked up from germline, CDR1 is MGHRA and CDR2 is YSYEKL. Between the trimmed V and J ends, which lost 5 bases and 0 bases, there was a span of 10 bases. CDR3 length: 14 residues. As DNA, the CDR3 is TGCGCCAGCAGCATTCGACAGGTGAACACTGAAGCTTTCTTT. This translates into CASSIRQVNTEAFF.

The chain couples TRBV7-2 to TRBJ2-7; 7 nucleotides align to TRBD1. Germline assignment: CDR1 SGHTA and CDR2 FQGNSA. V lost 5 bases and J lost 5; bases outside the gene matches: 12. The CDR3 is 15 residues long. In nucleotides, the CDR3 is TGTGCCAGCAGCCCCCCGGACAGGTTCGGGGACGAGCAGTACTTC. Its translation is CASSPPDRFGDEQYF.

This rearrangement joins TRBV5-1 to TRBJ2-1, with 9 bases aligning to TRBD1. The germline CDR1 and CDR2 sequences are SGHRS and YFSETQ. This CDR3 has 16 residues. Losses at the gene ends were 0 bases for V and 3 bases for J; bases not matched to a gene: 4. The CDR3 bases are TGCGCCAGCAGCTTGGTGGGGACAGGGATCTACAATGAGCAGTTCTTC. Translation gives CASSLVGTGIYNEQFF.

The chain couples TRBV2 to TRBJ1-2, with 8 bases identical to TRBD1. Germline CDR1 SNHLY, CDR2 FYNNEI. The CDR3 runs to 14 residues. Losses at the gene ends were 3 bases for V and 13 bases for J; bases not matched to a gene: 13. The CDR3 region is CASSEGQDPLFCTF. The CDR3 DNA sequence: TGTGCCAGCAGTGAGGGACAGGACCCTCTTTTTTGCACCTTC. The full variable domain, its missing parts supplied by reference TRBV2 and TRBJ1-2, is EPEVTQTPSHQVTQMGQEVILRCVPISNHLYFYWYRQILGQKVEFLVSFYNNEISEKSEIFDDQFSVERPDGSNFTLKIRSTKLEDSAMYFCASSEGQDPLFCTFGSGTRLTVV.

The chain uses TRBV7-9 and TRBJ2-7, with 8 bases identical to TRBD2. Per germline, CDR1 SEHNR and CDR2 FQNEAQ (reference sequence). The trim removed 1 base at V and 0 bases at J, leaving 5 bases unmatched. This CDR3 has 16 amino acids. The DNA of the CDR3 is TGTGCCAGCAGCTTAGATAGCGGGGAGAGCTCCTACGAGCAGTACTTC. The encoded protein is CASSLDSGESSYEQYF.

The CDR3 sequence: CASTRGRDRTYEQYF. The CDR3, as DNA: TGCGCCAGCACTCGAGGTCGTGACAGAACCTACGAGCAGTACTTC. This chain joins TRBV5-1 and TRBJ2-7, with D perhaps TRBD1 (5 bases). Per the germline V gene, CDR1 is SGHRS and CDR2 is YFSETQ. CDR3 length: 15 amino acids. Trimming removed 6 bases from V and 2 bases from J, with 18 bases in between.

This chain connects TRBV5-4 to TRBJ1-1, with D possibly matching TRBD1 (5 bases). The CDR3 contains 14 residues. Between the trimmed V and J ends, which lost 7 bases and 2 bases, there was a span of 15 bases. Germline CDR1 SGHNT, CDR2 YYREEE (reference sequence). This chain's CDR3 is CASGDYRYNTEAFF. As DNA, the CDR3 is TGTGCCAGCGGGGATTACAGGTATAACACTGAAGCTTTCTTT.